This TCR beta chain was recorded in a study of shared clonotypes between healthy human individuals. CDR3 length: 14 amino acids. Germline values: CDR1 SNHLY, CDR2 FYNNEI. Between the trimmed V and J ends, which lost 6 bases and 3 bases, there was a span of 12 bases. CD8 cells classed as naive were CD45RO-negative and positively selected for CCR7, excluding terminally differentiated effector memory CD45RA+ cells. The protocol was immunoSEQ multiplex PCR, while the TCRdb copy is restricted to in-frame clones and leaves out a portion. The sample holds about 700,000 clones, around 90% seen once. Sequenced input: naive CD8+ T cells sorted from blood. The TCR was taken from a man aged 30 to 39 in good health. The chain has TRBV2 and TRBJ2-1, with D perhaps matching TRBD2 (7 bases). In DNA, the CDR3 is TGTGCCAGCAGGGGGGCGGGAGTCTACAATGAGCAGTTCTTC. This codes for CASRGAGVYNEQFF.